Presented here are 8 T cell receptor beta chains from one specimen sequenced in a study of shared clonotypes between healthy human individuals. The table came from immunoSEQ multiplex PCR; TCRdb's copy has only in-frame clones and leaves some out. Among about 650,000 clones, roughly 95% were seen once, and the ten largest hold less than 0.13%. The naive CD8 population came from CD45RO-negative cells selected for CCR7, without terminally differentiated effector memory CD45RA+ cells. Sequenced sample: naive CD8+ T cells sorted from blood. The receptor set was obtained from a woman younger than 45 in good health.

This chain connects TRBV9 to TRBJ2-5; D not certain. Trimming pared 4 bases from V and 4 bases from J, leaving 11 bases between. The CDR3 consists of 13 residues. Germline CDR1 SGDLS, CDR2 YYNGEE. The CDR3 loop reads CASSPRLGETQYF. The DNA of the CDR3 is TGTGCCAGCAGCCCTCGGCTTGGAGAGACCCAGTACTTC.

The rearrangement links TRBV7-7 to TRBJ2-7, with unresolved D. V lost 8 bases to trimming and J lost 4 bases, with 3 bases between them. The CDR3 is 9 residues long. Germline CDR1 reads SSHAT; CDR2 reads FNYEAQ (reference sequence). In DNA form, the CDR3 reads TGTGCCAGCCCTTACGAGCAGTACTTC. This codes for CASPYEQYF.

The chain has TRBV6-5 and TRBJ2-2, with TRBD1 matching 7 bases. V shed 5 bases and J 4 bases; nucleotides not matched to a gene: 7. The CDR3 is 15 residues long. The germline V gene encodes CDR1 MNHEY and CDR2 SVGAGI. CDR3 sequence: CASSVTGESTGELFF. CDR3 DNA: TGTGCCAGCAGTGTTACAGGGGAGAGCACCGGGGAGCTGTTTTTT.

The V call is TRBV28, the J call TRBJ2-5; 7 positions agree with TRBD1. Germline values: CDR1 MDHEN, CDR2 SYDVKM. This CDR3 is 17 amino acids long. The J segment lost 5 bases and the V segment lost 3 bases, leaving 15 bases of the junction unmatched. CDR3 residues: CASSFFYRDSEMETQYF. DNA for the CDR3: TGTGCCAGCAGTTTTTTTTACCGGGACAGTGAAATGGAGACCCAGTACTTC. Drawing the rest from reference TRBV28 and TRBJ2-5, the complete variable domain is DVKVTQSSRYLVKRTGEKVFLECVQDMDHENMFWYRQDPGLGLRLIYFSYDVKMKEKGDIPEGYSVSREKKERFSLILESASTNQTSMYLCASSFFYRDSEMETQYFGPGTRLLVL.

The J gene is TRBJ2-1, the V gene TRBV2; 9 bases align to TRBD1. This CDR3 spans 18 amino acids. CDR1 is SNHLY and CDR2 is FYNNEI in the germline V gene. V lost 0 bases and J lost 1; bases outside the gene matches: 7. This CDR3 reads CASSEARIQGASYNEQFF. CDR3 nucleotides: TGTGCCAGCAGTGAAGCACGTATACAGGGGGCGTCCTACAATGAGCAGTTCTTC.

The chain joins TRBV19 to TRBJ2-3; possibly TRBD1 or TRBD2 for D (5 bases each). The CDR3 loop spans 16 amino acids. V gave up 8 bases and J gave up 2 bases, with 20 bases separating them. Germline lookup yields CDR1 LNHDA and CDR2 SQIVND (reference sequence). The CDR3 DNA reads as TGTGCCAGTGGCGGCTCCGGGACGCGACACACAGATACGCAGTATTTT. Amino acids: CASGGSGTRHTDTQYF.

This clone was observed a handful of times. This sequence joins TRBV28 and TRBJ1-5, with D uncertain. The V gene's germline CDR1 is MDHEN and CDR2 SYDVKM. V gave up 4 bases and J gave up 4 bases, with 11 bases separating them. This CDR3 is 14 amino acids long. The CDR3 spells CASSSAASNQPQHF. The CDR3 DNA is TGTGCCAGCAGTTCCGCCGCGTCAAATCAGCCCCAGCATTTT.

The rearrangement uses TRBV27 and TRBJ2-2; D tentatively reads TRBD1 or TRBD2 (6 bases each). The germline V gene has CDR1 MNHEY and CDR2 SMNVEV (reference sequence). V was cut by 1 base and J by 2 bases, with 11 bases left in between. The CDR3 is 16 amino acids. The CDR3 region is CASSLWGAPNTGELFF. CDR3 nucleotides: TGTGCCAGCAGTTTATGGGGGGCCCCTAACACCGGGGAGCTGTTTTTT.